This section outlines one T cell receptor beta chain sequence together with its context. This CDR3 region has 14 residues. The germline CDR1 and CDR2 sequences are ENHRY and SYGVKD. Unmatched junction bases numbered 8, after V lost 10 bases and J lost 5 bases. Method: immunoSEQ multiplex PCR; TCRdb's copy keeps in-frame clones and lacks some. The sample has 50,000 to 80,000 clones, 91% seen once. The data originate from a study of OX40 agonist ivuxolimab in advanced cancers. The sequence was collected from an adult with an advanced solid tumor such as melanoma, head and neck, liver or kidney cancer. This sample comprised CD4+ or CD8+ T cells sorted from blood, obtained in a trial of the OX40 agonist ivuxolimab. The rearrangement joins TRBV10-3 to TRBJ1-5; the match to TRBD1 covers 10 bases. The CDR3 is CATAGTGDDQPQHF. The CDR3 bases are TGTGCCACCGCCGGGACAGGGGATGATCAGCCCCAGCATTTT.